The next 25 T cell receptor beta chains were all read from a single sample in a study of blood T cell repertoires in COVID-19. The table came from immunoSEQ multiplex PCR; TCRdb's copy has only in-frame clones and leaves some out. The sample comprises 150,000 to 200,000 clones, 84% of which are singletons, and 3% to 3.5% rests with the top ten. Sequenced: PBMCs or T cells enriched from blood (not recorded which). The receptors derive from a woman aged 25 to 39 who had been exposed to COVID-19.

This clone was seen a single time. V and J are TRBV2 and TRBJ1-2; 11 positions agree with TRBD1. Looked up from germline, CDR1 is SNHLY and CDR2 is FYNNEI. This CDR3 has 14 residues. The V and J ends lost 6 bases and 5 bases, in that order; junction bases with no gene match: 5. CDR3 protein: CASSQGTGGYGYTF. CDR3 sequence (DNA): TGTGCCAGCAGCCAAGGGACAGGGGGATATGGCTACACCTTC.

The chain is built from TRBV3-1 (or the pseudogene TRBV3-2) and TRBJ2-5; no clear D gene. The CDR3 has 12 amino acids. Trimming pared 3 bases from V and 4 bases from J, leaving 6 bases between. Germline V gene sequence: CDR1 LGHDT, CDR2 YNNKEL (reference sequence). CDR3 in amino acids: CASSHGGETQYF. The CDR3 DNA sequence: TGTGCCAGCAGCCACGGCGGAGAGACCCAGTACTTC.

V and J are TRBV2 and TRBJ2-1, with D perhaps TRBD2 (6 bases). CDR1 is SNHLY and CDR2 is FYNNEI in the germline V gene. Deletions cut 5 bases from V and 8 bases from J, with 16 bases between. The CDR3 runs to 14 residues. DNA for the CDR3: TGTGCCAGCAGTCCAACTAGCACGGAGGATGAGCAGTTCTTC. Protein: CASSPTSTEDEQFF.

V is TRBV4-3 and J is TRBJ1-2, with a tentative D call TRBD1 (6 bases). Trimming shortened V by 4 bases and J by 8 bases, and 20 bases separated the two germline ends. The germline V gene encodes CDR1 LGHNA and CDR2 YSLEER. The CDR3 consists of 15 residues. CDR3 loop: CASSLFQGNLEGYTF. CDR3 in DNA: TGCGCCAGCAGCCTATTCCAGGGGAATCTGGAAGGCTACACCTTC.

The rearrangement joins TRBV5-1 to TRBJ2-7, with D perhaps TRBD1 (5 bases). V was cut by 0 bases and J by 2 bases, with 9 bases left in between. The CDR3 has 14 amino acids. Germline-derived CDR1 and CDR2 are SGHRS and YFSETQ. This chain's CDR3 is CASSLVQGPYEQYF. The CDR3 bases are TGCGCCAGCAGCTTGGTTCAGGGCCCCTACGAGCAGTACTTC.

The chain recombines TRBV4-1 with TRBJ1-2; 8 nucleotides align to TRBD1. Germline lookup yields CDR1 MGHRA and CDR2 YSYEKL. The CDR3 contains 18 residues. V dropped 0 bases and J dropped 7; count of bases not matched to a gene: 16. In DNA form, the CDR3 reads TGCGCCAGCAGCCAAGATATCGGGCAGGGGGCGCGTCTTGGTGGCTACACCTTC. Translating it yields CASSQDIGQGARLGGYTF.

Here the CDR3 DNA reads TGCGCCAGCAGCGTGGGCGGGGGCGAGCAGTACTTC. Residues: CASSVGGGEQYF. The chain recombines TRBV4-1 with TRBJ2-7, with 7 bases aligning to TRBD2. The germline V gene has CDR1 MGHRA and CDR2 YSYEKL. This CDR3 contains 12 residues. The junction had 4 bases not matched to a gene; V was cut back by 5 bases and J by 6 bases.

The CDR3, as DNA: TGTGCCAGCAGCTTAGGAGGGCTAGCCGGGGAGCTGTTTTTT. It codes for CASSLGGLAGELFF. The chain joins TRBV7-9 to TRBJ2-2; possibly TRBD2 for D (5 bases). The CDR3 loop spans 14 amino acids. CDR1 and CDR2 from the germline V gene are SEHNR and FQNEAQ (reference sequence). V was clipped by 1 base and J by 6 bases, with 9 bases between them.

The chain joins TRBV6-6 to TRBJ1-1; possibly TRBD1 for D (5 bases). This CDR3 is built from 14 residues. V lost 4 bases and J 9 bases, leaving 18 bases between the germline ends. Germline V lookup: CDR1 MNHNY, CDR2 SVGAGI (reference sequence). CDR3 DNA sequence: TGTGCCAGCAGTTCATCCGGGACTGGGAGGCAAGCTTTCTTT. The encoded protein is CASSSSGTGRQAFF.

The rearrangement joins TRBV4-1 to TRBJ1-1, with 9 bases that match TRBD1. V shed 3 bases and J 0 bases; nucleotides not matched to a gene: 8. Germline assignment: CDR1 MGHRA and CDR2 YSYEKL. The CDR3 runs to 17 residues. The DNA of the CDR3 is TGCGCCAGCAGCCAGAATCCGGGACAGGGATTGAACACTGAAGCTTTCTTT. The encoded protein is CASSQNPGQGLNTEAFF.

The J gene is TRBJ1-2, the V gene TRBV6-5, with D hard to call. Trimming left V 5 bases short and J 0 bases short, with 7 bases between. Germline V gene data show CDR1 as MNHEY and CDR2 as SVGAGI. The CDR3 contains 13 residues. The CDR3 sequence is CASSRTANYGYTF. CDR3 in DNA: TGTGCCAGCAGTCGAACGGCTAACTATGGCTACACCTTC.

The chain couples TRBV29-1 to TRBJ2-1, with 10 bases lining up with TRBD1. The CDR3 sequence is 14 residues long. Germline trimming cut 8 bases from V and 7 bases from J; bases unmatched to any gene: 11. CDR1 and CDR2 from the germline V gene are SQVTM and ANQGSEA. CDR3 sequence (DNA): TGCAGCTTAATGACAGGGGGCGTCAGAAATGAGCAGTTCTTC. Amino acid sequence: CSLMTGGVRNEQFF.

The rearrangement joins TRBV6-2 or TRBV6-3 to TRBJ2-7; 10 nucleotides agree with TRBD2. CDR3 length: 16 amino acids. CDR1 is MNHEY, CDR2 SVGEGT, per germline. After removal of 0 bases from V and 3 bases from J, the junction contained 5 bases not matched to a gene. The CDR3 DNA is TGTGCCAGCAGTTACTCGATACTAGCGGGGAGCTACGAGCAGTACTTC. This gives the protein CASSYSILAGSYEQYF.

This clone was detected once. This chain joins TRBV10-3 and TRBJ1-1; 10 nucleotides line up with TRBD1. The CDR3 sequence is 16 residues long. With V trimmed by 6 bases and J by 0 bases, 7 bases remained unmatched. Germline CDR1 and CDR2: ENHRY and SYGVKD. Here the CDR3 DNA reads TGTGCCATCAGGCCGGGACAGGGGACAATGAACACTGAAGCTTTCTTT. Residues: CAIRPGQGTMNTEAFF.

The V gene is TRBV5-5, the J gene TRBJ2-3; D gene uncertain. Germline CDR1 and CDR2: SGHKS and YYEKEE (reference sequence). The CDR3 is 12 amino acids. Between the trimmed V and J ends, which lost 0 bases and 5 bases, there was a span of 4 bases. CDR3 loop: CASSLVRDTQYF. DNA for the CDR3: TGTGCCAGCAGCTTGGTTCGAGATACGCAGTATTTT. Drawing the rest from reference TRBV5-5 and TRBJ2-3, the complete variable domain is DAGVTQSPTHLIKTRGQQVTLRCSPISGHKSVSWYQQVLGQGPQFIFQYYEKEERGRGNFPDRFSARQFPNYSSELNVNALLLGDSALYLCASSLVRDTQYFGPGTRLTVL.

The gene calls are TRBV4-2 and TRBJ1-5; 7 nucleotides line up with TRBD1. Germline CDR1 and CDR2: LGHNA and YNFKEQ. The ends lost 1 base at V and 4 bases at J; junction bases unmatched: 4. This CDR3 is built from 15 residues. CDR3 DNA: TGTGCCAGCAGCCAAGCGGCAGGGGGTAATCAGCCCCAGCATTTT. Translated, it gives CASSQAAGGNQPQHF.

The chain carries TRBV7-8 and TRBJ1-1; D uncertain. V was clipped by 8 bases and J by 4 bases, with 23 bases between them. Looked up from germline, CDR1 is SGHVS and CDR2 is FQNEAQ. The CDR3 consists of 16 residues. The CDR3 loop reads CASLIIRPGGGTEAFF. The DNA for the CDR3 is TGTGCCAGCCTAATTATCCGACCCGGAGGTGGCACTGAAGCTTTCTTT.

The V gene is TRBV12-5, the J gene TRBJ2-2; D might be TRBD2 (7 bases). Deletions cut 0 bases from V and 8 bases from J, with 16 bases between. CDR3 length equals 16 residues. Looked up from germline, CDR1 is LGHNT and CDR2 is FRNRAP. This CDR3 reads CASGLVGGVVPGELFF. The CDR3 nucleotides are TGTGCTAGTGGTTTGGTAGGGGGGGTAGTACCTGGGGAGCTGTTTTTT.

This chain links TRBV4-3 with TRBJ2-7; 8 bases agree with TRBD2. Germline CDR1 and CDR2: LGHNA and YSLEER. J was trimmed by 2 bases and V by 3 bases; bases with no gene match: 6. The CDR3 has 15 residues. CDR3 region: CASSQRGGSTYEQYF. The CDR3 DNA reads as TGCGCCAGCAGCCAGCGCGGGGGGTCCACCTACGAGCAGTACTTC.

V usage is TRBV5-1 and J usage is TRBJ1-2, with TRBD1 matching over 7 bases. The germline V gene encodes CDR1 SGHRS and CDR2 YFSETQ. The length of the CDR3 is 13 residues. The ends lost 4 bases at V and 6 bases at J; junction bases unmatched: 6. DNA of the CDR3: TGCGCCAGCAGCAAGGGGGCTTGGCATGGCTACACCTTC. Encoded protein: CASSKGAWHGYTF.

The chain is built from TRBV19 and TRBJ1-5; perhaps TRBD1 as D (5 bases). The CDR3 has 14 residues. Trimming removed 3 bases at V and 5 bases at J, with 11 bases between. From germline, CDR1 is LNHDA and CDR2 SQIVND (reference sequence). Written as DNA, the CDR3 is TGTGCCAGTAGTATCTTGTCGGGGGATCAGCCCCAGCATTTT. Translation gives CASSILSGDQPQHF.

The chain carries TRBV25-1 and TRBJ2-3, with 10 bases identical to TRBD2. From germline, CDR1 is MGHDK and CDR2 SYGVNS. This CDR3 comprises 16 residues. V lost 1 base and J lost 6; bases outside the gene matches: 7. The CDR3, as DNA: TGTGCCAGCAGTGAATGGGTTAGCGGGGGGACGGATACGCAGTATTTT. It codes for CASSEWVSGGTDTQYF.

The chain recombines TRBV3-1 (or the pseudogene TRBV3-2) with TRBJ1-1; D not certain. The CDR3 loop spans 14 amino acids. Trimming took 0 bases from V and 4 from J, leaving 9 bases between them. Germline V gene lookup returns CDR1 LGHDT and CDR2 YNNKEL (reference sequence). CDR3: CASSQDYLGTEAFF. For the CDR3, the DNA is TGTGCCAGCAGCCAAGATTATCTCGGCACTGAAGCTTTCTTT.

Written as DNA, the CDR3 is TGTGCCAGCAGCTCCTACAGTACTTCCTACGAGCAGTACTTC. Amino acids: CASSSYSTSYEQYF. This rearrangement joins TRBV5-4 to TRBJ2-7; D unclear. Trimming removed 3 bases at V and 1 base at J, with 11 bases between. The CDR3 sequence is 14 residues long. The germline V gene has CDR1 SGHNT and CDR2 YYREEE (reference sequence).

The CDR3 nucleotides read TGTGCCAGCAGCCTGGTAAACACTGAAGCTTTCTTT. Residues: CASSLVNTEAFF. V is TRBV5-8 and J is TRBJ1-1; no firm D call. This CDR3 is 12 amino acids long. The germline V gene has CDR1 SGHTS and CDR2 YDEGEE. Trimming cost V 4 bases and J 2 bases, with 6 bases left between them. The variable domain in full, with the rest retrieved from reference TRBV5-8 and TRBJ1-1, is EAGVTQSPTHLIKTRGQQATLRCSPISGHTSVYWYQQALGLGLQFLLWYDEGEERNRGNFPPRFSGRQFPNYSSELNVNALELEDSALYLCASSLVNTEAFFGQGTRLTVV.